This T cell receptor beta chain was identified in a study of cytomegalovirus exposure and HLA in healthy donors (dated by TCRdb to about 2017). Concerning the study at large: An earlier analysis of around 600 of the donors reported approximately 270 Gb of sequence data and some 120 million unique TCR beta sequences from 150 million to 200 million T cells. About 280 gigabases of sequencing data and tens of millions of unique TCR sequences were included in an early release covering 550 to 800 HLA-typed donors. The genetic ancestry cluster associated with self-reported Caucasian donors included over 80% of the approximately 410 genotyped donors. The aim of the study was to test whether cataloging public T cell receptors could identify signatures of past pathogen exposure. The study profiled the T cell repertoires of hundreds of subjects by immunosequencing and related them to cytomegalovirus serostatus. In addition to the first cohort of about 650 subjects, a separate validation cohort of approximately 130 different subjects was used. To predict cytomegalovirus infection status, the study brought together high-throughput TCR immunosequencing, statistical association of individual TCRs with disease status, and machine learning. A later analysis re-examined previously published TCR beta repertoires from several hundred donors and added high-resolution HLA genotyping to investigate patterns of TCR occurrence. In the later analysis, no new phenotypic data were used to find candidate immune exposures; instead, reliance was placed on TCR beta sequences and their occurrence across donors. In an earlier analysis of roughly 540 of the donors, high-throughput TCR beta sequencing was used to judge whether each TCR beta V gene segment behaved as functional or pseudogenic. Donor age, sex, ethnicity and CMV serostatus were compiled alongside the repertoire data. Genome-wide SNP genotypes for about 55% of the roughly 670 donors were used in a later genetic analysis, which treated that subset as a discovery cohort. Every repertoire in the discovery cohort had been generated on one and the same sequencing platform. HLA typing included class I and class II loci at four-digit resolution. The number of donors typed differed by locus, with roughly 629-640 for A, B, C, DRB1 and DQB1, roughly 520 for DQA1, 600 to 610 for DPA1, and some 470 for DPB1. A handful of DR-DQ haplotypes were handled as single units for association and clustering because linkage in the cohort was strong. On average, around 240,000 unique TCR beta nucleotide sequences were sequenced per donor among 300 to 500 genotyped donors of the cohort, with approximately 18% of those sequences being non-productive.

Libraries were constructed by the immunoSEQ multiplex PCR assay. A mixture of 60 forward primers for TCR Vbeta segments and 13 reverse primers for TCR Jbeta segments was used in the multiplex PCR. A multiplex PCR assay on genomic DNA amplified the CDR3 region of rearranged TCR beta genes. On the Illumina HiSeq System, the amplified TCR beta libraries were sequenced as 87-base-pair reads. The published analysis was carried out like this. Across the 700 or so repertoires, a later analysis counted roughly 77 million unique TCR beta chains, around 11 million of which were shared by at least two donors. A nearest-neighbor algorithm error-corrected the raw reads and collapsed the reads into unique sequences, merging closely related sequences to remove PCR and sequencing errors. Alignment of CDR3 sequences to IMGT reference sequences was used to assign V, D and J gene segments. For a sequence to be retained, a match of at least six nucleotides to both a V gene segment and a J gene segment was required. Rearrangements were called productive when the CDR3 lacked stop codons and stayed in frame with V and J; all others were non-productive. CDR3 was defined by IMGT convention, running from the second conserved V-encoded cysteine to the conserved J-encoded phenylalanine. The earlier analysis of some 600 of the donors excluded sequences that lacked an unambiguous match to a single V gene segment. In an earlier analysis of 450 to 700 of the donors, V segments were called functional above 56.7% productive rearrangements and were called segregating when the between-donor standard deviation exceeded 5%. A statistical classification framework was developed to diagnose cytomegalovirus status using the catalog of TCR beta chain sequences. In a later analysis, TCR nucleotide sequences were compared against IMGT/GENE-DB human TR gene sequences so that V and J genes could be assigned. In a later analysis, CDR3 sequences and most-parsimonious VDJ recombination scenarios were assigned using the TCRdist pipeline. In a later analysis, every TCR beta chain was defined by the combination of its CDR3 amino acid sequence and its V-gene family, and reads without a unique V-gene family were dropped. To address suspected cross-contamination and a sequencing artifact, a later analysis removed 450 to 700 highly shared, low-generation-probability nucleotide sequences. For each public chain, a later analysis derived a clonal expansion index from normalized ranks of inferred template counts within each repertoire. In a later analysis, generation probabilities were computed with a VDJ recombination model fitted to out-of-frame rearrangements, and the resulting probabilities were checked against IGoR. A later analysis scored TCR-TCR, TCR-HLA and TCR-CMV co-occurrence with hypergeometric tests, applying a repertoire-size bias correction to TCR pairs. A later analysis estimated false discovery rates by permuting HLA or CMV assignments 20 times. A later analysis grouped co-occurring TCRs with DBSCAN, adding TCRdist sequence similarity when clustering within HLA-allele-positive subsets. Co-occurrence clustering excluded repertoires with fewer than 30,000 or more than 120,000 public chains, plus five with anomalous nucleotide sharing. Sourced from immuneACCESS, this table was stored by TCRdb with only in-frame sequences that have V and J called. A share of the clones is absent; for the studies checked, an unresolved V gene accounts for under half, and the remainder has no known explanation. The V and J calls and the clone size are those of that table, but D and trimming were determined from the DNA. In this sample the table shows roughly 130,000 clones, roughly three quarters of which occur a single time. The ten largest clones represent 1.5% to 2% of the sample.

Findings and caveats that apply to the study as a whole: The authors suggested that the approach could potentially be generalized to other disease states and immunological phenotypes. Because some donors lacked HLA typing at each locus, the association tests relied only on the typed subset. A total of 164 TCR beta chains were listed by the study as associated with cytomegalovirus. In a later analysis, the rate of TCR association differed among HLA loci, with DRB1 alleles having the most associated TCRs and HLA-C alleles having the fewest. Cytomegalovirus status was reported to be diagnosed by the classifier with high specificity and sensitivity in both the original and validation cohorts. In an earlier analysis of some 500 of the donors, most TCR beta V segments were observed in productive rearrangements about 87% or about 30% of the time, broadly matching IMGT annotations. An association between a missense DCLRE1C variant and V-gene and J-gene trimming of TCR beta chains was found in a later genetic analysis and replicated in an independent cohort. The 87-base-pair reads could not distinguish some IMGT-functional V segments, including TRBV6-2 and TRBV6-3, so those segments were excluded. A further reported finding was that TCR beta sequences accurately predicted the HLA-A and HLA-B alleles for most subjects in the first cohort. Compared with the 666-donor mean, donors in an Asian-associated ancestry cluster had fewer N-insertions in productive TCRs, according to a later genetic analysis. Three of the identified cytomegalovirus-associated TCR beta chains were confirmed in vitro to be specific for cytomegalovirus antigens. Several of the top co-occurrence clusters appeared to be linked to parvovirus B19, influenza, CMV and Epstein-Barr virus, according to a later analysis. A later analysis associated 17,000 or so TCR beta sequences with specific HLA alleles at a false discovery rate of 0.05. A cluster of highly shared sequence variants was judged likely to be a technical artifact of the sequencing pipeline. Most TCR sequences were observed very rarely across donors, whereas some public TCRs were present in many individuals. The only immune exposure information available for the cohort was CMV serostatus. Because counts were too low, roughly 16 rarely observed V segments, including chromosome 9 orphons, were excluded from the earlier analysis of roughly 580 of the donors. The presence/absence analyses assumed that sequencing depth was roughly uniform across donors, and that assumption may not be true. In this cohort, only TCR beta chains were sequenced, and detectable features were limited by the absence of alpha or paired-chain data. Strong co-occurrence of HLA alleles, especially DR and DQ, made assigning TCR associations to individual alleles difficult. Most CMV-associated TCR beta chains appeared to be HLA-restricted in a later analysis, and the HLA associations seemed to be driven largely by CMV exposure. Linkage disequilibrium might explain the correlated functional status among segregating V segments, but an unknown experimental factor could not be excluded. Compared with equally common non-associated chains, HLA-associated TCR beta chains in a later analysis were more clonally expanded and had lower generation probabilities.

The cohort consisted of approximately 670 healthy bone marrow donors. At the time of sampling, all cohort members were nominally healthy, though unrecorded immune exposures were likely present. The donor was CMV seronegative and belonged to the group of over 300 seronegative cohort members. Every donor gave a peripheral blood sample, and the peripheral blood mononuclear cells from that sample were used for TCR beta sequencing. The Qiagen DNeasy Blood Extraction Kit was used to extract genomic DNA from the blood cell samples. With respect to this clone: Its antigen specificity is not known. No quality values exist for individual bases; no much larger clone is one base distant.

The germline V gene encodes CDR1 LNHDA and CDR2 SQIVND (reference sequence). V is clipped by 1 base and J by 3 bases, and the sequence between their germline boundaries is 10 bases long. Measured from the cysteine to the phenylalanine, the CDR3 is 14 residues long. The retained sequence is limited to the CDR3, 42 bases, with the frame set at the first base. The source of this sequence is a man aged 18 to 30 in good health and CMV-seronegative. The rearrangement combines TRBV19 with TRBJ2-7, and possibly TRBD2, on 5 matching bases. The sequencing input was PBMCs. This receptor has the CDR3 CASSIGGSHYEQYF. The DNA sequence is TGTGCCAGTAGTATAGGAGGGTCGCACTACGAGCAGTACTTC.